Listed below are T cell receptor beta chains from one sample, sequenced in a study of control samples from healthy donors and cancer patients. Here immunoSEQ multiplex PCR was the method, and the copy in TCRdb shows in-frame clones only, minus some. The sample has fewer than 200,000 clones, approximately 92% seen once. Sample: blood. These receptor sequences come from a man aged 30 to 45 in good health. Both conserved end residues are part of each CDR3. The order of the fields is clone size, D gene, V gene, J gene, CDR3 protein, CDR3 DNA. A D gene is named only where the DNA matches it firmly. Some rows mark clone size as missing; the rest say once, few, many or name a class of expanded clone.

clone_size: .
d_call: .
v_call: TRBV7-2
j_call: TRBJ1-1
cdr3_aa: CASSLVSSSYTEAFF
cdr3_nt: TGTGCCAGCAGCTTAGTGTCCAGTAGCTACACTGAAGCTTTCTTT

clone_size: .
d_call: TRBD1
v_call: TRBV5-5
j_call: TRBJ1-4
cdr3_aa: CASSLAGTGDEKLFF
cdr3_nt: TGTGCCAGCAGCTTGGCCGGGACAGGGGATGAAAAACTGTTTTTT

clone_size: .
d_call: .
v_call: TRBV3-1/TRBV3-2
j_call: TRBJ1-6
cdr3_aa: CASSQGGGGRKDNSPLHF
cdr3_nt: TGTGCCAGCAGCCAAGGGGGGGGAGGGCGGAAGGATAATTCACCCCTCCACTTT

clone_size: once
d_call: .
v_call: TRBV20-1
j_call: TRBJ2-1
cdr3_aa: CSAREMPKQFF
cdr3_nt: TGCAGTGCTAGAGAAATGCCAAAGCAGTTCTTC

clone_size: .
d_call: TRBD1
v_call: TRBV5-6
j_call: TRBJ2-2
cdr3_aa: CASSPRDRNTGELFF
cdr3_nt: TGTGCCAGCAGCCCCCGGGACAGGAACACCGGGGAGCTGTTTTTT

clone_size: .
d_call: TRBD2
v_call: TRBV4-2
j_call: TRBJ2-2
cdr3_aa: CASSHGTSGLNTGELFF
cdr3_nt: TGTGCCAGCAGCCATGGGACTAGCGGATTAAACACCGGGGAGCTGTTTTTT

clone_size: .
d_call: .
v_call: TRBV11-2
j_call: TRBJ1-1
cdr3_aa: CASSAQGNTEAFF
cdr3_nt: TGTGCCAGCAGCGCGCAGGGGAACACTGAAGCTTTCTTT

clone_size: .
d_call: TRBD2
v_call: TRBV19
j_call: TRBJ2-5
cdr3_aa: CASGGLVQETQYF
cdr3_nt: TGTGCCAGTGGGGGACTAGTCCAAGAGACCCAGTACTTC

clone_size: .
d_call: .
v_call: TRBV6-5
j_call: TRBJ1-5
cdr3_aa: CASILDAFNQPQHF
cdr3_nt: TGTGCCAGCATCCTGGACGCGTTCAATCAGCCCCAGCATTTT

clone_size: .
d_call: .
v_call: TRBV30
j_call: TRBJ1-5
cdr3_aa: CAWSVNRGGNQPQHF
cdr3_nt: TGTGCCTGGAGTGTAAACCGAGGGGGCAATCAGCCCCAGCATTTT

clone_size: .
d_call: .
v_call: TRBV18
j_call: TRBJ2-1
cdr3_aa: CASSLGESNEQFF
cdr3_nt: TGTGCCAGCTCACTTGGGGAGTCCAATGAGCAGTTCTTC

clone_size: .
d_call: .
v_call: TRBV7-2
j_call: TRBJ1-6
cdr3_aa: CASSLVSLSPLHF
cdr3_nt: TGTGCCAGCAGCTTAGTGTCACTTTCACCCCTCCACTTT

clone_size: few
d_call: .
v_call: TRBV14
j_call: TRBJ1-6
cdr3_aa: CASSQEAGGSPLHF
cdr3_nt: TGTGCCAGCAGCCAAGAGGCAGGCGGTTCACCCCTCCACTTT

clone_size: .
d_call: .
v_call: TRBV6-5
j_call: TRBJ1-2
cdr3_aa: CASSYSGTNYGYTF
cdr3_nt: TGTGCCAGCAGTTACTCAGGGACCAACTATGGCTACACCTTC

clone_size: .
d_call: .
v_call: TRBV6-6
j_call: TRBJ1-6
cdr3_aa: CASSRGRGHNSPLHF
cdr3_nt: TGTGCCAGCAGTAGAGGTCGGGGGCACAATTCACCCCTCCACTTT

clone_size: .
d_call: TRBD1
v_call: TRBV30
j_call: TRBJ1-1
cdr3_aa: CAWSVWTGSEAFF
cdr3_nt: TGTGCCTGGAGTGTATGGACAGGGTCTGAAGCTTTCTTT

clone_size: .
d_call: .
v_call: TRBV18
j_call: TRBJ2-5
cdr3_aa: CASSPWVGAGIEETQYF
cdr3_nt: TGTGCCAGCTCACCGTGGGTAGGCGCCGGTATAGAAGAGACCCAGTACTTC

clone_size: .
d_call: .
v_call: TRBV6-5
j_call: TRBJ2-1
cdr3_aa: CASRLSSYNEQFF
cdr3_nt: TGTGCCAGCAGACTGAGCTCCTACAATGAGCAGTTCTTC

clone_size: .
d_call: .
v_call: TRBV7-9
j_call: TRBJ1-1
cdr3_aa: CASSLVMQDTEAFF
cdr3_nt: TGTGCCAGCAGCTTAGTTATGCAGGACACTGAAGCTTTCTTT

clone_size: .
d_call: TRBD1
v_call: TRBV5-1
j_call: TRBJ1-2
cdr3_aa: CASSLATDRWDGYTF
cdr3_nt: TGCGCCAGCAGCTTGGCCACGGACAGGTGGGATGGCTACACCTTC

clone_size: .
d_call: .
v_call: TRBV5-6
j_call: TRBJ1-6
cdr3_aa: CASKGGSYNSPLHF
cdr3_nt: TGTGCCAGCAAGGGGGGCTCCTATAATTCACCCCTCCACTTT

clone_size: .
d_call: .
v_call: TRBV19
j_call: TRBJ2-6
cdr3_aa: CASRQVAGANVLTF
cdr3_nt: TGTGCCAGTAGACAGGTCGCCGGGGCCAACGTCCTGACTTTC

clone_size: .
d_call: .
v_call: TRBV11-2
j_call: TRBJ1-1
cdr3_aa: CASSLAVGGRTEAFF
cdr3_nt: TGTGCCAGCAGCTTAGCAGTGGGGGGGAGGACTGAAGCTTTCTTT

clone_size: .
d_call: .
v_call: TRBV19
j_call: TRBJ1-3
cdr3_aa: CASSIMVGASGNTIYF
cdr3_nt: TGTGCCAGTAGTATTATGGTGGGTGCCTCTGGAAACACCATATATTTT

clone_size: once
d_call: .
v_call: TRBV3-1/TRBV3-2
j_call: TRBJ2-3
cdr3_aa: CASSQGQGIFTDTQYF
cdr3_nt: TGTGCCAGCAGCCAAGGTCAGGGTATATTCACAGATACGCAGTATTTT

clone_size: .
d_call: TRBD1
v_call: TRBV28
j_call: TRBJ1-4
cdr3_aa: CASTRPGQINEKLFF
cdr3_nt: TGTGCCAGCACCAGACCGGGACAGATTAATGAAAAACTGTTTTTT

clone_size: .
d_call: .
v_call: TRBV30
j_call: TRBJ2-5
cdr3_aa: CAWSSETQYF
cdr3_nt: TGTGCCTGGTCCTCTGAGACCCAGTACTTC

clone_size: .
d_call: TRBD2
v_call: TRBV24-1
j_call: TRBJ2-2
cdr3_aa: CATSDLGGVPNTGELFF
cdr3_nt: TGTGCCACCAGTGATTTGGGGGGGGTCCCAAACACCGGGGAGCTGTTTTTT

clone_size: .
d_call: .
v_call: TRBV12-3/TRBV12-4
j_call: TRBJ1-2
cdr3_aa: CASSLLGFYGYTF
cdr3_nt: TGTGCCAGCAGTTTATTAGGGTTCTATGGCTACACCTTC

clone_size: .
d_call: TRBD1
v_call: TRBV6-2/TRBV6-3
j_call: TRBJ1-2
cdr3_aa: CASSRTGDGYTF
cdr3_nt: TGTGCCAGCAGTAGGACAGGGGATGGCTACACCTTC

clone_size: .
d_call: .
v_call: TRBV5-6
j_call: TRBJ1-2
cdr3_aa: CASSSLGSPHGYTF
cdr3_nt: TGTGCCAGCAGCTCCCTAGGGAGTCCTCATGGCTACACCTTC

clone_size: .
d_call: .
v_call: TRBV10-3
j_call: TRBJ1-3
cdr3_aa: CAISEVDTIYF
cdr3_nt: TGTGCCATCTCTGAGGTTGACACCATATATTTT

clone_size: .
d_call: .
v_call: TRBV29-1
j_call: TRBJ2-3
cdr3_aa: CSVKAASTDTQYF
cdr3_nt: TGCAGCGTTAAAGCGGCTAGCACAGATACGCAGTATTTT

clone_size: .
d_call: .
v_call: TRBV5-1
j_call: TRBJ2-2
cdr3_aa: CASNPLGDTGELFF
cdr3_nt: TGCGCCAGCAACCCCCTCGGGGACACCGGGGAGCTGTTTTTT

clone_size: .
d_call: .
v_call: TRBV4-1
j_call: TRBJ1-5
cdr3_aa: CASSGEPGWPQHF
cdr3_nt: TGCGCCAGCAGCGGGGAGCCGGGTTGGCCCCAGCATTTT

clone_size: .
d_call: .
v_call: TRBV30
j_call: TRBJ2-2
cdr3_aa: CAWSRRTGELFF
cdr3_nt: TGTGCCTGGAGCCGGAGAACCGGGGAGCTGTTTTTT

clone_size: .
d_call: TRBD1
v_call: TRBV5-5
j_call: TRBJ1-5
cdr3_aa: CASSVGTGGEVGNQPQHF
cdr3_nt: TGTGCCAGCAGCGTCGGGACAGGGGGCGAGGTGGGCAATCAGCCCCAGCATTTT

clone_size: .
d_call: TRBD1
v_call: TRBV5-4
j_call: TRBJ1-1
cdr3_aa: CASSLGGQMNTEAFF
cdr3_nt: TGTGCCAGCAGCTTGGGGGGACAGATGAACACTGAAGCTTTCTTT

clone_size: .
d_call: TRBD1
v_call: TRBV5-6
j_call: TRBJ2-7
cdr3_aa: CASSLYWAGGSYEQYF
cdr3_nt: TGTGCCAGCAGCTTGTACTGGGCAGGGGGCTCCTACGAGCAGTACTTC

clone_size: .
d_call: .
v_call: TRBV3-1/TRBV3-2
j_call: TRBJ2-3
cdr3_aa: CASSQGYPQGVVGTDTQYF
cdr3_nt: TGTGCCAGCAGCCAAGGCTACCCACAGGGCGTAGTGGGCACAGATACGCAGTATTTT

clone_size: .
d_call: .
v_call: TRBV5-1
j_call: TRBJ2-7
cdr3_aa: CASSLAATSGTYEQYF
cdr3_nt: TGCGCCAGCAGCTTGGCCGCGACCTCAGGGACCTACGAGCAGTACTTC

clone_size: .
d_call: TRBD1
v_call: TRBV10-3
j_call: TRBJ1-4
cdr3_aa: CAISEGQGGEKLFF
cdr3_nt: TGTGCCATCAGTGAGGGACAGGGAGGGGAAAAACTGTTTTTT

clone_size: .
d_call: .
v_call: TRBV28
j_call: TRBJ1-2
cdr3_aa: CASRKQGQESYGYTF
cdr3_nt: TGTGCCAGCAGGAAACAGGGCCAGGAGAGCTATGGCTACACCTTC

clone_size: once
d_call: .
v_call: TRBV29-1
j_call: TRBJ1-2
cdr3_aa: CSVVLGEGYGYTF
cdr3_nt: TGCAGCGTGGTCCTCGGGGAGGGCTATGGCTACACCTTC

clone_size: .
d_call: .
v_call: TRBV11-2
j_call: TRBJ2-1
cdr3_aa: CASSLRESQGYNEQFF
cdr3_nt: TGTGCCAGCAGCCTTAGGGAGTCTCAAGGCTACAATGAGCAGTTCTTC

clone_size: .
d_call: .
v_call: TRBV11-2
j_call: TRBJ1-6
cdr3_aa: CASSLGQVNSPLHF
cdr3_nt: TGTGCCAGCAGCTTAGGGCAGGTCAATTCACCCCTCCACTTT

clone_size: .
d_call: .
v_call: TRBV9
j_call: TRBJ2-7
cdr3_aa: CASSVRTVRQYF
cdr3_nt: TGTGCCAGCAGCGTCAGGACAGTTCGGCAGTACTTC

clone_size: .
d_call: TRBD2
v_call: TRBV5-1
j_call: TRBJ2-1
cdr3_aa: CASSLAGTSGRAVYNEQFF
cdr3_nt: TGCGCCAGCAGCTTGGCCGGGACTAGCGGGAGGGCCGTCTACAATGAGCAGTTCTTC

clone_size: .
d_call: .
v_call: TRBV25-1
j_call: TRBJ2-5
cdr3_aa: CASSEAPGTTQYF
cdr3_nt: TGTGCCAGCAGTGAAGCCCCGGGGACGACCCAGTACTTC

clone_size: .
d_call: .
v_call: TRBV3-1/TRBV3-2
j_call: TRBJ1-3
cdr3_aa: CASSHIQGEASGNTIYF
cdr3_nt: TGTGCCAGCAGCCACATACAGGGTGAGGCGTCCGGAAACACCATATATTTT

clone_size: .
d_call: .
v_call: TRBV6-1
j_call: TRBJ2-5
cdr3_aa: CASSEVVETQYF
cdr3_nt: TGTGCCAGCAGTGAAGTGGTCGAGACCCAGTACTTC

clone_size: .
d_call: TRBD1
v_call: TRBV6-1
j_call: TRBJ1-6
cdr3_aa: CASSEATGTSSYNSPLHF
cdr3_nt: TGTGCCAGCAGTGAAGCGACAGGGACTAGCTCCTATAATTCACCCCTCCACTTT

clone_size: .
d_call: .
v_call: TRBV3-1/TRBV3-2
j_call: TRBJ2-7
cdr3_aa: CASSRASGAPYEQYF
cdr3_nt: TGTGCCAGCAGTCGAGCGTCGGGGGCCCCCTACGAGCAGTACTTC

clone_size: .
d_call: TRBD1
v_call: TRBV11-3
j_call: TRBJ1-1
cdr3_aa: CASSAGQGRMNTEAFF
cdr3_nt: TGTGCCAGCAGCGCCGGACAGGGGCGAATGAACACTGAAGCTTTCTTT

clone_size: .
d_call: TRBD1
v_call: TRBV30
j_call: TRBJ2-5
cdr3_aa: CAWRPTGGRETQYF
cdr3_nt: TGTGCCTGGAGACCCACAGGGGGCAGGGAGACCCAGTACTTC

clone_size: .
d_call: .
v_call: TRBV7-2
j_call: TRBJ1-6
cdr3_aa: CASSQAGMGNSPLHF
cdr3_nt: TGTGCCAGCAGTCAAGCCGGGATGGGTAATTCACCCCTCCACTTT

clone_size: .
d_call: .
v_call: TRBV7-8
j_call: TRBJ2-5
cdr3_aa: CASSRGPNQETQYF
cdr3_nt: TGTGCCAGCAGCCGTGGACCGAACCAAGAGACCCAGTACTTC

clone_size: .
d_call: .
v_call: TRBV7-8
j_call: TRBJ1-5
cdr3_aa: CASSLEVQFNQPQHF
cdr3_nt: TGTGCCAGCAGCTTAGAGGTCCAGTTCAATCAGCCCCAGCATTTT

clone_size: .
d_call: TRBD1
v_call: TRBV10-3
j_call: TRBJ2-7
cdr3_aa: CAISHPGQGFYEQYF
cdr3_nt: TGTGCCATCAGTCATCCGGGACAGGGGTTCTACGAGCAGTACTTC

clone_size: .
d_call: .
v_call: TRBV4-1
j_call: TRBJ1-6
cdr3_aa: CASSPIGRTPNSPLHF
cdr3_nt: TGCGCCAGCAGCCCGATAGGGCGGACACCTAATTCACCCCTCCACTTT